This record looks at one TCR beta chain sequence and its context. Here immunoSEQ multiplex PCR was the method, and the copy in TCRdb shows in-frame clones only, minus some. Among about 400,000 clones listed, more than 75% were seen once. This specimen comes from a study of blood T cell repertoires in COVID-19. Sequenced: peripheral blood. The source is a human donor in a cohort sampled during active COVID-19.

The CDR3 sequence is CASSVIGVEETQYF. CDR3 nucleotide sequence: TGTGCCAGTAGCGTCATAGGGGTAGAAGAGACCCAGTACTTC. The chain joins TRBV19 to TRBJ2-5; TRBD1 might be the D (5 bases). The V gene lost 6 bases and the J gene lost 3 bases, with 14 bases spanning the gap. The CDR3 extends over 14 amino acids. CDR1 is LNHDA, CDR2 SQIVND, per germline (reference sequence).